This T cell receptor beta chain appears in the sequencing data of a study of blood T cell repertoires in COVID-19. Study-wide context: Acute and convalescent COVID-19 samples came from the United States, Italy and Spain. The analysed material was cDNA or gDNA that came from T cells, B-cell-depleted T cells, or PBMCs.

In the original processing: Nucleated cell number was recorded as an estimate derived from reference gene primer amplification. The repertoire was sequenced with immunoSEQ multiplex PCR; TCRdb's copy has only in-frame clones and lacks some. The D gene and trimming were derived from the DNA, and the V and J assignments and clone size from that table. Found here are about 310,000 clones, roughly 87% of them singletons; the top ten hold 1%. This CDR3 comprises 15 residues. Sequencing was performed on peripheral blood. The rearrangement uses TRBV12-2 and TRBJ1-1; TRBD1, the table's D call, was not compared with the DNA. TRBV12-2 is designated a pseudogene. The clonotype was recovered from a man aged 45-60 years with active or convalescent COVID-19. The CDR3 sequence: CASRIRTGCGTEAFF. The CDR3 DNA sequence: TGTGCAAGTCGCATTCGGACAGGCTGTGGTACTGAAGCTTTCTTT.